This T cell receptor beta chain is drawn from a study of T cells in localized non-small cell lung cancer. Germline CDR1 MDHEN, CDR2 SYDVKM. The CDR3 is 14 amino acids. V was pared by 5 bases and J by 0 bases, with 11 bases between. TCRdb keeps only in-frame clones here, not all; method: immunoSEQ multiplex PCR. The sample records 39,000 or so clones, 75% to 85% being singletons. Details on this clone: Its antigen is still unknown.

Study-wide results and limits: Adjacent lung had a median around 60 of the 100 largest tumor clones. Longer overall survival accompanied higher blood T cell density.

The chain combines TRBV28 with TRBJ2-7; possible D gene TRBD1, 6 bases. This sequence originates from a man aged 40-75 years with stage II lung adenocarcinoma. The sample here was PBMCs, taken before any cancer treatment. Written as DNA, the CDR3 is TGTGCCAGCAGTGACACAGGGAACTCCTACGAGCAGTACTTC. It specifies CASSDTGNSYEQYF. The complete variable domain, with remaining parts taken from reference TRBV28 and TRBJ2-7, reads DVKVTQSSRYLVKRTGEKVFLECVQDMDHENMFWYRQDPGLGLRLIYFSYDVKMKEKGDIPEGYSVSREKKERFSLILESASTNQTSMYLCASSDTGNSYEQYFGPGTRLTVT.